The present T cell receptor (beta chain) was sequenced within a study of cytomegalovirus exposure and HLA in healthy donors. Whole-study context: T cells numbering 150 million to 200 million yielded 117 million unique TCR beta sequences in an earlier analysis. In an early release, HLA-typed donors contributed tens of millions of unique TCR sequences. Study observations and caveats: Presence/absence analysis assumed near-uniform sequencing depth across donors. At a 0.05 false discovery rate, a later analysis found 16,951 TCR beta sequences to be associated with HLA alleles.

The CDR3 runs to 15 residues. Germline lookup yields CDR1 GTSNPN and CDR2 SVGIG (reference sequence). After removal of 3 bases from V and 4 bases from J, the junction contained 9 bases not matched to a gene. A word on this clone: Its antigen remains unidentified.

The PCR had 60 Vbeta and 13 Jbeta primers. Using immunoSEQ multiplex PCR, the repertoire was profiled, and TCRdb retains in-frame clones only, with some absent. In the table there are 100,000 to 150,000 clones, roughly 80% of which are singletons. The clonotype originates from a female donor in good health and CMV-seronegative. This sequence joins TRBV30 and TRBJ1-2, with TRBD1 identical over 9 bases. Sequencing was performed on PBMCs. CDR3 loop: CAWSRGRTGVYGYTF. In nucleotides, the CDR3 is TGTGCCTGGAGCCGAGGGAGGACAGGGGTCTATGGCTACACCTTC.